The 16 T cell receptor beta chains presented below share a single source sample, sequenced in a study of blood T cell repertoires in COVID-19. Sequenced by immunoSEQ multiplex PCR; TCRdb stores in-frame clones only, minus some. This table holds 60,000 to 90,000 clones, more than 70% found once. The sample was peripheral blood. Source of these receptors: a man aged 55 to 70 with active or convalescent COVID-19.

CDR3 in amino acids: CASSYTGSRLGYEQYF. DNA for the CDR3: TGTGCCAGCAGTTATACCGGGTCCCGGTTAGGATACGAGCAGTACTTC. V gene TRBV6-5 combines with J gene TRBJ2-7; D uncertain. Germline CDR1 MNHEY, CDR2 SVGAGI. The CDR3 runs 16 residues. The V and J ends lost 3 bases and 4 bases respectively, with 19 bases between them.

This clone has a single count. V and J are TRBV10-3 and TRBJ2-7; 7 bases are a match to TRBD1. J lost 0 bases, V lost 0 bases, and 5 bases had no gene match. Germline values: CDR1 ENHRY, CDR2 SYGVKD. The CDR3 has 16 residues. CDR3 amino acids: CAISESLQGLSYEQYF. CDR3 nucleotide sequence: TGTGCCATCAGTGAGTCCTTACAGGGGCTCTCCTACGAGCAGTACTTC.

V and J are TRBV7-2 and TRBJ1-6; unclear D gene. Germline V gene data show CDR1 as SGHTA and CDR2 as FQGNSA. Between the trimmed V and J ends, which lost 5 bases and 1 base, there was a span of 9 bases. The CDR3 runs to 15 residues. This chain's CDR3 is CASSLRRSYNSPLHF. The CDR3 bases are TGTGCCAGCAGCCTGCGGAGGTCCTATAATTCACCCCTCCACTTT.

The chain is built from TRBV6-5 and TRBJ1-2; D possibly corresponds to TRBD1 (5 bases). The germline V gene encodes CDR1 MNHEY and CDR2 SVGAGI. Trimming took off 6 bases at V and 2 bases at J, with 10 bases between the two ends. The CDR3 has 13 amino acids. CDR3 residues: CASRPDSNYGYTF. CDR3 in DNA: TGTGCCAGCAGGCCTGACAGCAACTATGGCTACACCTTC.

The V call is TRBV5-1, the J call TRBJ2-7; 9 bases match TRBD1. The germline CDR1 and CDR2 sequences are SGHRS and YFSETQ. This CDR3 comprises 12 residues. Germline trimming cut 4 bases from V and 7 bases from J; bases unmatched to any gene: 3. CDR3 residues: CASSLQGAEQYF. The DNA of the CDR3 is TGCGCCAGCAGCCTACAGGGGGCTGAGCAGTACTTC.

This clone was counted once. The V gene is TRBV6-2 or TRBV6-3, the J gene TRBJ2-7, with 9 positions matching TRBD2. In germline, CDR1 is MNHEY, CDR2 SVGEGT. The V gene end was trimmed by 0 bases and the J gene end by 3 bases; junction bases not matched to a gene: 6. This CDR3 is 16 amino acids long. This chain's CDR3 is CASSYSPSGGIYEQYF. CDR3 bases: TGTGCCAGCAGTTACTCGCCCAGCGGGGGGATCTACGAGCAGTACTTC.

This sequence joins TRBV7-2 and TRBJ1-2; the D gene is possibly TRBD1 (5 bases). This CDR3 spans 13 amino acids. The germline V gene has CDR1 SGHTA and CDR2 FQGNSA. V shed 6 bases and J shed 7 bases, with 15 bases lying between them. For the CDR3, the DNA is TGTGCCAGCAGTCCCGGCAGGGAAGGTGGCTACACCTTC. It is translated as CASSPGREGGYTF.

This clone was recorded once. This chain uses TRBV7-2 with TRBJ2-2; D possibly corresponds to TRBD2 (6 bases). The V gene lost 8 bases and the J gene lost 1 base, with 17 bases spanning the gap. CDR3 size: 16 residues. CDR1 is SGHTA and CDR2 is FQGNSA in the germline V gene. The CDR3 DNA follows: TGTGCCAGCCCTAAAGGGCTAGCGCGGAACACCGGGGAGCTGTTTTTT. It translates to CASPKGLARNTGELFF.

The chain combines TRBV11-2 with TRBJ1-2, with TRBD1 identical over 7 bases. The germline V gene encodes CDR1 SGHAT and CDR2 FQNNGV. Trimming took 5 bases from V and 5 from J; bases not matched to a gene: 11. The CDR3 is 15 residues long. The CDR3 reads CASSNTGTATYGYTF. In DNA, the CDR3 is TGTGCCAGCAGCAACACCGGGACAGCGACTTATGGCTACACCTTC. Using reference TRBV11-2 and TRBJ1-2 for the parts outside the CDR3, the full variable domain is EAGVAQSPRYKIIEKRQSVAFWCNPISGHATLYWYQQILGQGPKLLIQFQNNGVVDDSQLPKDRFSAERLKGVDSTLKIQPAKLEDSAVYLCASSNTGTATYGYTFGSGTRLTVV.

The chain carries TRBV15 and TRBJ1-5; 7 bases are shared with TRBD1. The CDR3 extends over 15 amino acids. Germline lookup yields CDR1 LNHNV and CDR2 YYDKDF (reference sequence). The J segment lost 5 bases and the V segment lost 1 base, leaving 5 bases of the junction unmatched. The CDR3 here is CATSRAGTVDQPQHF. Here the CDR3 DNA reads TGTGCCACCAGCAGAGCTGGGACAGTGGATCAGCCCCAGCATTTT.

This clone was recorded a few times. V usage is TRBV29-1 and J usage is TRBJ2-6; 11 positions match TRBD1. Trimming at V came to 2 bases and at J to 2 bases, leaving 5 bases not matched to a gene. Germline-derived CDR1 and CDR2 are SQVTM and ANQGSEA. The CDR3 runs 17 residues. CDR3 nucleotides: TGCAGCGTTGAAAGAGGGACAGGGGGAACTGGGGCCAACGTCCTGACTTTC. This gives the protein CSVERGTGGTGANVLTF.

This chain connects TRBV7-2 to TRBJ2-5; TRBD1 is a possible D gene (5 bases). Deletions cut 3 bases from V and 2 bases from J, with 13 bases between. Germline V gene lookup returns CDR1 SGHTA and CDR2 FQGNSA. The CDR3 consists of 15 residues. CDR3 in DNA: TGTGCCAGCAGCTTCGCAACAGGATTTCAAGAGACCCAGTACTTC. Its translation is CASSFATGFQETQYF.

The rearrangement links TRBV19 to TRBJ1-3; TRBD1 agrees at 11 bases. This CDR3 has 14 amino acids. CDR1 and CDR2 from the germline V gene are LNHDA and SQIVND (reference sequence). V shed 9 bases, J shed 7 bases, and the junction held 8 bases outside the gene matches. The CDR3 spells CASTLRDRGNTIYF. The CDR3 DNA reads TGTGCCAGCACCCTCCGGGACAGGGGGAACACCATATATTTT.

CDR3 loop: CASSYGQRNEQFF. Written as DNA, the CDR3 is TGTGCCAGCAGTTACGGTCAGCGCAATGAGCAGTTCTTC. The rearrangement joins TRBV6-5 to TRBJ2-1; D is uncertain. The V and J ends lost 2 bases and 6 bases respectively, with 8 bases between them. CDR3 length equals 13 residues. Germline CDR1 and CDR2: MNHEY and SVGAGI.

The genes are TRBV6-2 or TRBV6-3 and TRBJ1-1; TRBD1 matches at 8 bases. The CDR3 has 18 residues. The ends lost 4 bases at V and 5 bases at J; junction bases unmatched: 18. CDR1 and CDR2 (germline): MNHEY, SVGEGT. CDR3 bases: TGTGCCAGCAGTTTCTACCCGGGACAGGTAGAGGGGAAGACTGAAGCTTTCTTT. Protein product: CASSFYPGQVEGKTEAFF.

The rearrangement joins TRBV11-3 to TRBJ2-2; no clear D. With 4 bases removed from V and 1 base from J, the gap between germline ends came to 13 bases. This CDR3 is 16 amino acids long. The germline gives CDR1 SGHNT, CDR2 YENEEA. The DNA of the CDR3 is TGTGCCAGCAGCTCCGCGCGGTCAGAGAACACCGGGGAGCTGTTTTTT. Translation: CASSSARSENTGELFF.